The present T cell receptor beta chain was sequenced within a study of shared T cell receptors in the human thymus. TCRdb's copy holds only in-frame clones and misses some; the assay was immunoSEQ multiplex PCR. The sample yields 550,000 to 800,000 clones, roughly 85% seen once. This clone was detected only once. V dropped 3 bases and J dropped 6 bases, with 14 bases sitting between them. The germline V gene has CDR1 LGHNT and CDR2 FRNRAP. The CDR3 totals 14 residues. The same sample was also used in a study of human thymus T cells. In that study: Thymic material originated from resections removed in the course of corrective heart surgery. Repertoires from thymus and blood appeared to show biased V and J gene usage. Related work found strong thymic repertoire overlap between unrelated individuals.

Sequencing was performed on thymocytes. The chain carries TRBV12-5 and TRBJ1-1; D unclear. The TCR comes from a girl less than two years old with a congenital heart defect. The CDR3 loop is CASGLGLRGAEAFF. The CDR3 nucleotides are TGTGCTAGTGGTTTAGGCTTACGAGGCGCTGAAGCTTTCTTT.